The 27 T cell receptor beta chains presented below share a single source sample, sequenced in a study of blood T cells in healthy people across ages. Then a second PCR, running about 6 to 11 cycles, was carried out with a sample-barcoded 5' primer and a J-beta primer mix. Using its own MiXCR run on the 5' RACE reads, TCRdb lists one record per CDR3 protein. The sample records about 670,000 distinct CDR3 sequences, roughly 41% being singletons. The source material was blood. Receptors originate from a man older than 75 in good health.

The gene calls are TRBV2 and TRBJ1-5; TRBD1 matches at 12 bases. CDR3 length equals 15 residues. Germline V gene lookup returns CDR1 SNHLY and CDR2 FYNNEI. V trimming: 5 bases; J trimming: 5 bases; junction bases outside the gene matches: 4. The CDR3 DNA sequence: TGTGCCAGCAGTCGGGACAGGGGGCATTATCAGCCCCAGCATTTT. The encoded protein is CASSRDRGHYQPQHF. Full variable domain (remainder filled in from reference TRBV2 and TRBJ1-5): EPEVTQTPSHQVTQMGQEVILRCVPISNHLYFYWYRQILGQKVEFLVSFYNNEISEKSEIFDDQFSVERPDGSNFTLKIRSTKLEDSAMYFCASSRDRGHYQPQHFGDGTRLSIL.

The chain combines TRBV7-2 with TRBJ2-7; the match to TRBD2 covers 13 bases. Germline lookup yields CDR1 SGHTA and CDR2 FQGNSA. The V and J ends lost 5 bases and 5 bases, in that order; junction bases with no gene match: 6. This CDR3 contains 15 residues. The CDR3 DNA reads TGTGCCAGCAGCCCACGGACTAGCGGGAGTAACGAGCAGTACTTC. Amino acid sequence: CASSPRTSGSNEQYF.

CDR3 nucleotides: TGTGCCAGCAGCCCAAAAATTTACAATGAGCAGTTCTTC. As protein: CASSPKIYNEQFF. The chain carries TRBV7-2 and TRBJ2-1; D unresolved. Germline assignment: CDR1 SGHTA and CDR2 FQGNSA. V gave up 5 bases and J gave up 4 bases, with 9 bases separating them. This CDR3 region has 13 residues.

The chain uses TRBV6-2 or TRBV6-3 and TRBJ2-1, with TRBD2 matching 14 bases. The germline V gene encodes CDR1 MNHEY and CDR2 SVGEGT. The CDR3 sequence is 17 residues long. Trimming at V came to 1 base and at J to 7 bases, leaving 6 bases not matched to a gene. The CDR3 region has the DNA TGTGCCAGCAGTTACTTTGGGACTAGCGGGAGTGGGAATGAGCAGTTCTTC. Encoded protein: CASSYFGTSGSGNEQFF.

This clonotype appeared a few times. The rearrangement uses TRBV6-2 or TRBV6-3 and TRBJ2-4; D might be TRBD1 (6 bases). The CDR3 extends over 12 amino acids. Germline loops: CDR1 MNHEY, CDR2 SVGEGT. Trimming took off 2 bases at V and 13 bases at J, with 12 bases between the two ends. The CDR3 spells CASSYTRGVQYF. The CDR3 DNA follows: TGTGCCAGCAGTTACACCAGGGGAGTCCAGTACTTC.

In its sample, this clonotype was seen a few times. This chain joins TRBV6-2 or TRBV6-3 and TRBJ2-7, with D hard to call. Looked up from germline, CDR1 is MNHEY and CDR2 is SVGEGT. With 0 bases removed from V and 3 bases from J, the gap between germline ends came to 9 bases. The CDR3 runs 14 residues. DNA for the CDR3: TGTGCCAGCAGTTACTCGTACAAAAACTACGAGCAGTACTTC. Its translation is CASSYSYKNYEQYF.

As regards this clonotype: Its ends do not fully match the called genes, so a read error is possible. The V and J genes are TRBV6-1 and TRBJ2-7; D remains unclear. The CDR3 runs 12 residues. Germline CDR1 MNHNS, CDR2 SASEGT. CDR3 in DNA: TGTGCCGGCAGTGAAGCCTGGGCCGAGCAGTACTTC. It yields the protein CAGSEAWAEQYF.

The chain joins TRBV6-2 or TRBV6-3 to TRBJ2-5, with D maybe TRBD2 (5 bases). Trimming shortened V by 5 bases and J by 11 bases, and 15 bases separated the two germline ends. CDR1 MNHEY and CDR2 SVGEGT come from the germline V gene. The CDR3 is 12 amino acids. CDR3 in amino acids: CASSQAGNEQYF. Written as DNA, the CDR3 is TGTGCCAGCAGTCAGGCGGGCAATGAGCAGTACTTC.

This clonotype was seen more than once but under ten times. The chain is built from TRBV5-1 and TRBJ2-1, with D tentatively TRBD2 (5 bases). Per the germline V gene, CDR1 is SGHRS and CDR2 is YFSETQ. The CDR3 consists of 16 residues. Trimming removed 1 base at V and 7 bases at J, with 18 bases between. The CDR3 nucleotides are TGCGCCAGCAGCTTGCCCCAATCGGGGAGTCGGAATGAGCAGTTCTTC. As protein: CASSLPQSGSRNEQFF. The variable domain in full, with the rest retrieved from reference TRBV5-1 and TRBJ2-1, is KAGVTQTPRYLIKTRGQQVTLSCSPISGHRSVSWYQQTPGQGLQFLFEYFSETQRNKGNFPGRFSGRQFSNSRSEMNVSTLELGDSALYLCASSLPQSGSRNEQFFGPGTRLTVL.

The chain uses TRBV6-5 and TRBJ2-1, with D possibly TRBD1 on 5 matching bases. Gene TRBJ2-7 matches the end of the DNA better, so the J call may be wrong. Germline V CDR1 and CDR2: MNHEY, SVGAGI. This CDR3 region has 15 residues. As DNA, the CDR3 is TGTGCCAGCCCCACAACAGGTAGCTCCTACAATGAGCAGTACTTC. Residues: CASPTTGSSYNEQYF.

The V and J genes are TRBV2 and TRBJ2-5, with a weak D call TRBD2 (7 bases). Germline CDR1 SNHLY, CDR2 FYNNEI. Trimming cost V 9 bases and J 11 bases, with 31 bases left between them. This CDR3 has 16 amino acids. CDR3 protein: CARQWFGGSGDNEQYF. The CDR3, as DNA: TGTGCCAGACAGTGGTTTGGCGGGAGTGGGGACAATGAGCAGTACTTC.

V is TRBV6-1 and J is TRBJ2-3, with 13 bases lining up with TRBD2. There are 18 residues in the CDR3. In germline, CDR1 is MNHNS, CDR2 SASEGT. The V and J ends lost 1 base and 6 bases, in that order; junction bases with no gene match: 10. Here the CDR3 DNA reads TGTGCCAGCAGTGAAGTGGGGACTAGCGGGGACCCGGGGGATACGCAGTATTTT. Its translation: CASSEVGTSGDPGDTQYF.

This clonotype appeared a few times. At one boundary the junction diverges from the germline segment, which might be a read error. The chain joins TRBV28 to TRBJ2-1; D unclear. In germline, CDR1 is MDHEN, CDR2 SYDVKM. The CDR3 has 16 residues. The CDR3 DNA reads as TGTGCCAGCAGTTTAATCCGGCTACCCTCCCACAATGAGCAGTTCTTC. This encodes CASSLIRLPSHNEQFF.

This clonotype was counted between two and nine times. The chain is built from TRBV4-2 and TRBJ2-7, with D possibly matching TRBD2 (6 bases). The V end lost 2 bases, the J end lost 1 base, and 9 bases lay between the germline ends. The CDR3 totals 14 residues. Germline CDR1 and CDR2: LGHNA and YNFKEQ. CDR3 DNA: TGTGCCAGCAGCCAATCGGGGGATTCCTACGAGCAGTACTTC. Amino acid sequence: CASSQSGDSYEQYF.

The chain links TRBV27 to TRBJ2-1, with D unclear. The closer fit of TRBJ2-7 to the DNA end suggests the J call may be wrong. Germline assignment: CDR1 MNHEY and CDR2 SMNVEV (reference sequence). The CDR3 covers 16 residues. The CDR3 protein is CASSALSKPSYNEQYF. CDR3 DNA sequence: TGTGCCAGCAGCGCCTTAAGCAAACCCTCCTACAATGAGCAGTACTTC.

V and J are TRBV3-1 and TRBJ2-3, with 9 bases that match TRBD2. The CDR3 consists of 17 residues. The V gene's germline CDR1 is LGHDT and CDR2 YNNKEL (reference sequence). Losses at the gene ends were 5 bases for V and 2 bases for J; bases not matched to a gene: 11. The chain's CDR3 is CASSLRSGGLSTDTQYF. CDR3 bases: TGTGCCAGCAGCTTAAGGAGCGGGGGGCTGTCCACAGATACGCAGTATTTT.

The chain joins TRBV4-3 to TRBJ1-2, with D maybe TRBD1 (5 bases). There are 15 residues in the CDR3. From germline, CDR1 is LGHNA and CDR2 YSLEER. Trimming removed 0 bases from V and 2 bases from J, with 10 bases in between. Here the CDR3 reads CASSQEVGTNYGYTF. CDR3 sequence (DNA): TGCGCCAGCAGCCAAGAGGTAGGGACCAACTATGGCTACACCTTC.

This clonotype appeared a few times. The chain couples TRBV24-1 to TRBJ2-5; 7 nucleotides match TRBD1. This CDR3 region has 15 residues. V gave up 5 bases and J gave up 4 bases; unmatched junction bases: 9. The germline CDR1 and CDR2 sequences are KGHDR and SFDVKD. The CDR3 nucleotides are TGTGCCACCAGTGGTGAACAGGGGAACGGAGAGACCCAGTACTTC. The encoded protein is CATSGEQGNGETQYF.

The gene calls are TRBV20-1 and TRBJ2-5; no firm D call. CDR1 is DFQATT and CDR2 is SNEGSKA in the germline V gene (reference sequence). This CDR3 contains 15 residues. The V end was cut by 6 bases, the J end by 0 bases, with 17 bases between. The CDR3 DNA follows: TGCAGTGCCTCCACGACACTTCAGTACCAAGAGACCCAGTACTTC. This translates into CSASTTLQYQETQYF.

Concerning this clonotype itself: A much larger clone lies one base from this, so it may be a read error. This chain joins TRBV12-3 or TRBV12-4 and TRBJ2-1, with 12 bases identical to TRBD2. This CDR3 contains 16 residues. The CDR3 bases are TGTGCCTGCAGGCCTCGACTAGCGGGAGTGCACAATGAGCAGTTCTTC. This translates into CACRPRLAGVHNEQFF.

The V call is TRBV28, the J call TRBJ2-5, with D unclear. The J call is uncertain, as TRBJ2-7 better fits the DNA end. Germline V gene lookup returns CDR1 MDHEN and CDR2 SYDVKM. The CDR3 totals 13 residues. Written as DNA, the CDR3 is TGTGCCAGCACCACCCAACCGCGCTACGAGCAGTACTTC. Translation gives CASTTQPRYEQYF.

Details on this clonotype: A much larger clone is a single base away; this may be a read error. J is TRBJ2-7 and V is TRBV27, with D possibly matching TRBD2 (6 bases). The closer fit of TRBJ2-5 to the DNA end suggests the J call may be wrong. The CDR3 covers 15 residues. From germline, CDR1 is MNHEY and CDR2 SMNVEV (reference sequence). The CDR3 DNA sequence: TGTGCCGGCAGCGATAATGGACTAACGAGTGAGACCCAGTACTTC. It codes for CAGSDNGLTSETQYF.

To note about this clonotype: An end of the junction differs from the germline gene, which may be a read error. CDR3 bases: TGTGCCGGCAGCTTTCGGCGGGGGGGCACAGATACGCAGTATTTT. Translating gives CAGSFRRGGTDTQYF. This chain links TRBV7-3 with TRBJ2-3, with TRBD2 identical over 8 bases. CDR3 length: 15 amino acids. The germline CDR1 and CDR2 sequences are SGHTA and FQGTGA.

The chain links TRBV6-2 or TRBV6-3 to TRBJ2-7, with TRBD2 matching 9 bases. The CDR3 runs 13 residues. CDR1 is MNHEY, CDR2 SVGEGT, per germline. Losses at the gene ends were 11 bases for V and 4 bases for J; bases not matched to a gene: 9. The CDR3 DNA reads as TGTGCCGGCATGTCTAGCGGGATTTACGAGCAGTACTTC. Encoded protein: CAGMSSGIYEQYF.

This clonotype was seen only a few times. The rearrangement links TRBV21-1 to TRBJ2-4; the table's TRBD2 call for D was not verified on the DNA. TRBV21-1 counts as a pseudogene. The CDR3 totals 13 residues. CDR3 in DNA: TGTGCCATCCGGGCCCTGACCAAAAACATTCAGTACTTC. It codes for CAIRALTKNIQYF.

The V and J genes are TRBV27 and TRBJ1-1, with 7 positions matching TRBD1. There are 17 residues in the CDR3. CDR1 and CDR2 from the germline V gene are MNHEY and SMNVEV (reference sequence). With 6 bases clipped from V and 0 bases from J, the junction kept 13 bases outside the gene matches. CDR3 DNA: TGTGCCAGCAGACCTCGGAGTAGGGGGCGGGTGAACACTGAAGCTTTCTTT. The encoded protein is CASRPRSRGRVNTEAFF.

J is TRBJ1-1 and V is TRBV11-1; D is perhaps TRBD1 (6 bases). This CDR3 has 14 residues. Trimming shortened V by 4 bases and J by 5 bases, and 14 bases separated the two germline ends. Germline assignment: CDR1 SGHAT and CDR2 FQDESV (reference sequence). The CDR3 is CASSWRGGGTEAFF. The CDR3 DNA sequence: TGTGCCAGCAGCTGGCGGGGGGGCGGAACTGAAGCTTTCTTT. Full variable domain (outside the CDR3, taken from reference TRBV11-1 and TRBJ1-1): EAEVAQSPRYKITEKSQAVAFWCDPISGHATLYWYRQILGQGPELLVQFQDESVVDDSQLPKDRFSAERLKGVDSTLKIQPAELGDSAMYLCASSWRGGGTEAFFGQGTRLTVV.